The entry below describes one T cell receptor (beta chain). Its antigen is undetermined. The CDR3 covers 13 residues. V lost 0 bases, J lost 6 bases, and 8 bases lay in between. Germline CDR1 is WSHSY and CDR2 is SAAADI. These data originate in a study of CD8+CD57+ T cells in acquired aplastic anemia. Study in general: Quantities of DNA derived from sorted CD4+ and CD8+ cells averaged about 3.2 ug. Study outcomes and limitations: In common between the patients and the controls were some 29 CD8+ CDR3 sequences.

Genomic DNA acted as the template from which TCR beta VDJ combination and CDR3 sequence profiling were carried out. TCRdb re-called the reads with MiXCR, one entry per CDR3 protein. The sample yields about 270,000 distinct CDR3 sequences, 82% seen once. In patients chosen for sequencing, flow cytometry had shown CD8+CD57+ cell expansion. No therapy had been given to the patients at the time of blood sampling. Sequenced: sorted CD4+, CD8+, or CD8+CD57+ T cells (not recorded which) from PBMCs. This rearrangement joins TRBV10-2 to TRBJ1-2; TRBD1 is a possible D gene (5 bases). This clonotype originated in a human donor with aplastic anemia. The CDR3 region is CASSESLGHGYTF. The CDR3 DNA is TGCGCCAGCAGTGAGTCGTTGGGACATGGCTACACCTTC.